Sequencing of this T cell receptor (beta chain) was carried out in a study of T cell responses to AZD1222 COVID-19 vaccine. Pooling covered second doses at about 4 or about 12 weeks. V shed 0 bases, J shed 3 bases, and the junction held 5 bases outside the gene matches. CDR1 and CDR2 (germline): MGHRA, YSYEKL. The CDR3 spans 16 residues. Method: immunoSEQ multiplex PCR; TCRdb's copy keeps in-frame clones and lacks some. The table includes 150,000 to 200,000 clones, under 95% detected once. As regards this clone: Its antigen remains unidentified.

Study observations and caveats: Among the donors, most were white British and more were female, and clonal diversity was possibly underestimated. Two AZD1222 doses significantly raised spike-specific TCR breadth and depth over controls. The study sampled repertoires only after the peak T cell response.

The receptor was derived from an adult who received the AZD1222 COVID-19 vaccine. The chain is built from TRBV4-1 and TRBJ2-3; 8 bases line up with TRBD2. The sequences come from peripheral blood, collected 28 days after the second AZD1222 dose. This CDR3 is CASSQDRGGVTDTQYF. CDR3 sequence (DNA): TGCGCCAGCAGCCAAGATCGGGGGGGCGTGACAGATACGCAGTATTTT.